This is a list of T cell receptor beta chains from one sample in a study of T-cell reconstitution after alpha-beta-depleted transplantation in children. Via MiXCR, TCRdb re-called the PCR reads, giving one row per CDR3 protein. The profile shows around 600,000 distinct CDR3 sequences, roughly 15% of them singletons. The sequencing here drew on PBMCs from the stem cell graft donor, taken from the stem cell graft. The receptor source for this set is a human donor who donated a stem cell graft to a child with acute myeloid leukemia. CDR3s include the opening cysteine and the closing phenylalanine or tryptophan. The D gene is left open where the match is weak. Expanded clones are given a class, and other clones once, few, many or no size at all.

V	J	D	size	DNA	CDR3
TRBV2	TRBJ1-5	TRBD1	few	TGTGCCAGCGCGGGACAGAACTACAATCAGCCCCAGCATTTT	CASAGQNYNQPQHF
TRBV7-9	TRBJ1-1	NA	few	TGTGCCAGCAGCTTAGGGACGGGGACCGATGAAGCTTTCTTT	CASSLGTGTDEAFF
TRBV27	TRBJ1-1	NA	few	TGTGCCAGCAGTTCCTCCCAGCAGCAGAACACTGAAGCTTTCTTT	CASSSSQQQNTEAFF
TRBV7-2	TRBJ1-2	NA	few	TGTGCCAGCAGCCCACCTTGGGCCTATGGCTACACCTTC	CASSPPWAYGYTF
TRBV5-5	TRBJ1-3	NA	few	TGTGCCAGCAGCCGGTACTCTGGAAACACCATATATTTT	CASSRYSGNTIYF
TRBV5-1	TRBJ2-3	TRBD2	NA	TGCGCCAGCAGCTTCTTCCCTCAGACTAGCGGCACAGATACGCAGTATTTT	CASSFFPQTSGTDTQYF
TRBV6-1	TRBJ2-3	TRBD1	NA	TGTGCCAGCTTTCGTGCAGGGGGTGGAGCAGATACGCAGTATTTT	CASFRAGGGADTQYF
TRBV25-1	TRBJ2-2	TRBD1	NA	TGTGCCAGCAGTGATCCCAGGGGGCAAACCGGGGAGCTGTTTTTT	CASSDPRGQTGELFF
TRBV6-6	TRBJ2-1	TRBD1	NA	TGTGCCAGCAGTTACTCTGGGACAGGGTTTTTC	CASSYSGTGFF
TRBV5-6	TRBJ1-5	NA	many	TGTGCCAGCAGCTTAGGACGTCACAATCAGCCCCAGCATTTT	CASSLGRHNQPQHF
TRBV5-1	TRBJ1-2	NA	few	TGCGCCAGCAGCGTAGACGGAGCCTATGGCTACACCTTC	CASSVDGAYGYTF
TRBV6-5	TRBJ1-1	NA	NA	TGTGCCAGCATCACGGGGGGGCGGGAAGCTTTCTTT	CASITGGREAFF
TRBV6-1	TRBJ2-7	TRBD2	many	TGTGCCAGCAAGACTAGCCCTACCTACGAGCAGTACTTC	CASKTSPTYEQYF
TRBV19	TRBJ2-7	NA	few	TGTGCCAGTAGTATAGAAGGGAGCGAGCAGTACTTC	CASSIEGSEQYF
TRBV9	TRBJ2-2	NA	NA	TGTGCCAGCAGTCAAAAGGCGTTTACGAACACCGGGGAGCTGTTTTTT	CASSQKAFTNTGELFF
TRBV5-1	TRBJ1-1	TRBD1	many	TGCGCCAGCAGTCTGACAGGGGTCGGCAACACTGAAGCTTTCTTT	CASSLTGVGNTEAFF
TRBV20-1	TRBJ2-3	TRBD2	few	TGCAGTGCTCCCCCTAGCGGGGGGCCCGAAATCAGCACAGATACGCAGTATTTT	CSAPPSGGPEISTDTQYF